The clone carrying this T cell receptor (beta chain) came up many times. The data are from a study of chronic HIV infection and antiretroviral therapy. TCRdb recomputed calls from the 5' RACE reads with MiXCR, one row per CDR3 protein. The table records tens of thousands of distinct CDR3 sequences, 7% to 10% of them present only once. The germline V gene encodes CDR1 SNHLY and CDR2 FYNNEI. CDR3 length: 15 residues. Trimming pared 7 bases from V and 4 bases from J, leaving 18 bases between. This chain links TRBV2 with TRBJ2-3, with a possible D match to TRBD2 (6 bases). The sequence was obtained from an adult who had HIV and had not received antiretroviral therapy, or was an uninfected healthy control (not recorded which). Sequenced: peripheral blood. This CDR3 is CASKILALAPDTQYF. CDR3 sequence (DNA): TGTGCCAGCAAAATCCTAGCGTTGGCTCCAGATACGCAGTATTTT.